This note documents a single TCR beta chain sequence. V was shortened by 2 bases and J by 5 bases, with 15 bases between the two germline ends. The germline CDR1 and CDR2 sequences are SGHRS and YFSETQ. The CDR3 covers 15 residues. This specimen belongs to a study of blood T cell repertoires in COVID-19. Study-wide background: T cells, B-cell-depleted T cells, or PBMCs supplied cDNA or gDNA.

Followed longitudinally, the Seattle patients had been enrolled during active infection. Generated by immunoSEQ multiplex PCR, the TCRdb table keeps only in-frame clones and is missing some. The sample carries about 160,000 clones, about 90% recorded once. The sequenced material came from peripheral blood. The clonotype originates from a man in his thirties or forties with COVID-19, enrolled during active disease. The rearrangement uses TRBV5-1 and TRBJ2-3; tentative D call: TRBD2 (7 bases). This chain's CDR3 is CASSLEGGYGDTQYF. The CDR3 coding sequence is TGCGCCAGCAGCTTAGAGGGGGGGTACGGAGATACGCAGTATTTT.